The T cell receptor (beta chain) under discussion was sequenced for a study of CD8 T cells in Susac syndrome. An amount of RNA that ranged from roughly 0.5 to 1 ug was reverse transcribed with random hexamers. Amplification of TCR beta CDR3 used immunoSEQ multiplex PCR across 54 Vbeta and 13 Jbeta. TCRdb independently ran MiXCR on the immunoSEQ multiplex PCR reads; one entry per CDR3 protein. Of around 270,000 distinct CDR3 sequences in the sample, approximately 85% were seen once. The sequencing sample was made of CD8+ T cells from PBMCs. The source of this sequence is a human donor with multiple sclerosis.

DNA for the CDR3: TGCGCCAGCAGCCATCCCTCCGGGACAGGGAGATCGGGTAACTATGGCTACACCTTC. Protein: CASSHPSGTGRSGNYGYTF. V and J are TRBV4-1 and TRBJ1-2, with 9 positions matching TRBD1. The CDR3 runs 19 residues. V lost 3 bases and J lost 1; bases outside the gene matches: 15. Germline V gives CDR1 MGHRA, CDR2 YSYEKL.